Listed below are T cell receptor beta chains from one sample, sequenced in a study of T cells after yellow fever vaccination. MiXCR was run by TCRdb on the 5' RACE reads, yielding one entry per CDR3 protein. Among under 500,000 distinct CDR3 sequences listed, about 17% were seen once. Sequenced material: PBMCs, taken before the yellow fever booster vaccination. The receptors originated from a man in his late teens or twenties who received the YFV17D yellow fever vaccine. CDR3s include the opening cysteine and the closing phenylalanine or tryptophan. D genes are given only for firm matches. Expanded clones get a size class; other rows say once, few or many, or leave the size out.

cdr3_nt: TGCGCCAGCAGGGGAGGGGGGGCCGGCGGGGAGCTGTTTTTT; cdr3_aa: CASRGGGAGGELFF; v_call: TRBV4-1; j_call: TRBJ2-2; clone_size: NA; cdr3_length: 14; d_call: NA
cdr3_nt: TGTGCCAGCAGACGATTCGGGACAGTGAACACTGAAGCTTTCTTT; cdr3_aa: CASRRFGTVNTEAFF; v_call: TRBV7-9; j_call: TRBJ1-1; clone_size: few; cdr3_length: 15; d_call: TRBD1
cdr3_nt: TGCAGCGTTGAAGGGGTGCAGGCGCCACAAGAGACCCAGTACTTC; cdr3_aa: CSVEGVQAPQETQYF; v_call: TRBV29-1; j_call: TRBJ2-5; clone_size: NA; cdr3_length: 15; d_call: NA
cdr3_nt: TGCAGTGCTAGAGATCTCGGTAGCGGGGGGTTAGCCAAAAACATTCAGTACTTC; cdr3_aa: CSARDLGSGGLAKNIQYF; v_call: TRBV20-1; j_call: TRBJ2-4; clone_size: NA; cdr3_length: 18; d_call: TRBD2
cdr3_nt: TGTGCCAGCAGCCACCCCTACGGACAGGGGGCCTACGAGCAGTACTTC; cdr3_aa: CASSHPYGQGAYEQYF; v_call: TRBV14; j_call: TRBJ2-7; clone_size: NA; cdr3_length: 16; d_call: TRBD1
cdr3_nt: TGTGCCACCAGTGCACAGGGAAATGAGCAGTTCTTC; cdr3_aa: CATSAQGNEQFF; v_call: TRBV24-1; j_call: TRBJ2-1; clone_size: NA; cdr3_length: 12; d_call: NA
cdr3_nt: TGTGCCAGCAGTTTGAAGCGGGGGGGCCTCCGCTTCGTCGAGCAGTACTTC; cdr3_aa: CASSLKRGGLRFVEQYF; v_call: TRBV12-3/TRBV12-4; j_call: TRBJ2-7; clone_size: few; cdr3_length: 17; d_call: TRBD2
cdr3_nt: TGTGCCAGCAGCGGTCTGGCGGGGGGGGCAGATACGCAGTATTTT; cdr3_aa: CASSGLAGGADTQYF; v_call: TRBV7-3; j_call: TRBJ2-3; clone_size: NA; cdr3_length: 15; d_call: TRBD2
cdr3_nt: TGTGCCAGCAGCTTAGTCTGGGCGGCCGCCGGACAGGGGGCGGTCGGCTATGGCTACACCTTC; cdr3_aa: CASSLVWAAAGQGAVGYGYTF; v_call: TRBV7-2; j_call: TRBJ1-2; clone_size: NA; cdr3_length: 21; d_call: TRBD1
cdr3_nt: TGTGCCAGCAGCTTAGAAATGAGCTCCTACAATGAGCAGTTCTTC; cdr3_aa: CASSLEMSSYNEQFF; v_call: TRBV7-8; j_call: TRBJ2-1; clone_size: few; cdr3_length: 15; d_call: NA
cdr3_nt: TGTGCCAGCAGCTTATTACCGGGGGCGACCTCTGGAAACACCATATATTTT; cdr3_aa: CASSLLPGATSGNTIYF; v_call: TRBV7-9; j_call: TRBJ1-3; clone_size: few; cdr3_length: 17; d_call: NA
cdr3_nt: TGCAGTGCTAGGGACAGCGGACAGCCCCAGCATTTT; cdr3_aa: CSARDSGQPQHF; v_call: TRBV20-1; j_call: TRBJ1-5; clone_size: few; cdr3_length: 12; d_call: NA
cdr3_nt: TGTGCCAGCAGTCCGCTCGGACAGTTTGCCTACGAGCAGTACTTC; cdr3_aa: CASSPLGQFAYEQYF; v_call: TRBV12-3/TRBV12-4; j_call: TRBJ2-7; clone_size: NA; cdr3_length: 15; d_call: NA
cdr3_nt: TGTGCCATCGGCGAGAAGGGCGGGGCAGGGTATAAAGGCTACACCTTC; cdr3_aa: CAIGEKGGAGYKGYTF; v_call: TRBV10-3; j_call: TRBJ1-2; clone_size: NA; cdr3_length: 16; d_call: NA
cdr3_nt: TGCAGTGCCCGGGACAGTCGCAATCAGCCCCAGCATTTT; cdr3_aa: CSARDSRNQPQHF; v_call: TRBV20-1; j_call: TRBJ1-5; clone_size: NA; cdr3_length: 13; d_call: TRBD1
cdr3_nt: TGCGCCAGCATTCCAAGTTGGGACTCACGGACCGGGGAGCTGTTTTTT; cdr3_aa: CASIPSWDSRTGELFF; v_call: TRBV5-1; j_call: TRBJ2-2; clone_size: few; cdr3_length: 16; d_call: NA
cdr3_nt: TGCAGTGCTGGCCCTATAGTAGCGGGGGGCACCGGGGAGCTGTTTTTT; cdr3_aa: CSAGPIVAGGTGELFF; v_call: TRBV20-1; j_call: TRBJ2-2; clone_size: few; cdr3_length: 16; d_call: TRBD2
cdr3_nt: TGTGCCAGCGGACCGAACAGAGAGACCCAGTACTTC; cdr3_aa: CASGPNRETQYF; v_call: TRBV7-6; j_call: TRBJ2-5; clone_size: NA; cdr3_length: 12; d_call: NA
cdr3_nt: TGTGCCAGCAGCTGGACTCCGGCCGTAGCCAAAAACATTCAGTACTTC; cdr3_aa: CASSWTPAVAKNIQYF; v_call: TRBV7-2; j_call: TRBJ2-4; clone_size: few; cdr3_length: 16; d_call: NA
cdr3_nt: TGTGCCAGCAGCCCGGGACTAGCTAACGAGCAGTACTTC; cdr3_aa: CASSPGLANEQYF; v_call: TRBV7-2; j_call: TRBJ2-7; clone_size: few; cdr3_length: 13; d_call: TRBD2